The rows below give T cell receptor beta chains drawn from one sample of a study of tumor-infiltrating lymphocytes in primary liver carcinoma. TCRdb fed the multiplex PCR reads into MiXCR, producing one record per CDR3 protein. Of approximately 100,000 distinct CDR3 sequences listed, under 70% are singletons. The material sequenced was liver tumor tissue from sampling region 2. Source of these receptors: a woman aged 60 to 75 with primary liver carcinoma and hepatitis B virus infection. Both conserved end residues are trimmed from each CDR3. Size is stated for part of the rows, as once, few or many counts, or as a class when the clone is expanded.

15	TRBV7-9	-	TRBJ2-1	ASSQKLAGGVNDEQF
11	TRBV11-2	medium-sized	TRBJ1-3	ASNDLLGNTIY
13	TRBV5-1	-	TRBJ2-1	ASSLEVRTYNEQF
13	TRBV4-1	many	TRBJ2-7	ASSQPPGQEVRQY
13	TRBV11-3	-	TRBJ1-1	ACSLSDEVFGEAS
13	TRBV7-9	-	TRBJ1-1	ASSLAQYRNAEAF
11	TRBV6-5	many	TRBJ2-7	ASSYASVYEQY
11	TRBV2	once	TRBJ2-2	ASGLAVAGELF
13	TRBV7-8	many	TRBJ2-7	ASSLIPGPGYEQY
11	TRBV10-3	-	TRBJ2-1	AISGTAYNDQF
13	TRBV29-1	many	TRBJ2-1	SVPGTSGNLNEQF
14	TRBV6-1	-	TRBJ2-1	VSSEFGGLSNNEQF
14	TRBV7-8	many	TRBJ2-3	ASSWATGLAEDTQY
13	TRBV6-6	-	TRBJ2-1	ASSLRLAGVVERF
9	TRBV7-2	few	TRBJ1-1	ASSFNREAF
11	TRBV6-2/TRBV6-3	-	TRBJ2-7	ASSYGDSGVQY
17	TRBV11-2	-	TRBJ1-3	ARSSRPDRGVYSGNTIY
13	TRBV4-2	-	TRBJ1-6	VSSPRDRVVSLLH
12	TRBV11-2	-	TRBJ2-3	ASSFGREIYTQY
12	TRBV14	once	TRBJ1-5	ASSQRGLDQPQH
12	TRBV6-6	-	TRBJ2-7	ASSSGTMAYEQY
14	TRBV5-1	-	TRBJ2-2	ASSWSPGDDTGELF
14	TRBV5-5	once	TRBJ1-5	ASSPTGTASNQPQH
13	TRBV5-4	-	TRBJ2-4	ASSPPASDKNIEY
14	TRBV6-1	few	TRBJ1-2	ASSEEEGAYRGGYT
15	TRBV6-6	-	TRBJ2-5	AGCNPRTSGTGGTQY
12	TRBV28	many	TRBJ2-1	ASSKTGGYNEQF
15	TRBV28	-	TRBJ2-7	ASSSWRGLAGEGEQY
13	TRBV7-9	-	TRBJ1-5	ASSLVAGGNQPQH
15	TRBV11-2	once	TRBJ2-3	ASGLTHGQGYSGEQF
11	TRBV12-3/TRBV12-4	-	TRBJ2-7	ASSSSVGTGQY
12	TRBV29-1	-	TRBJ2-3	SVGDRILTHMQY
10	TRBV29-1	-	TRBJ2-5	SATSGQGTQH
14	TRBV24-1	-	TRBJ2-1	ATSDSRSTSYNEQF
15	TRBV11-3	-	TRBJ2-2	ASSLGKLAGNSGELF
13	TRBV4-2	-	TRBJ2-7	TSSQDVSGNYEQY
13	TRBV4-1	-	TRBJ2-3	ASSQGLLSTDTWY
11	TRBV20-1	once	TRBJ1-3	NARGLSGNTIY
13	TRBV6-2/TRBV6-3	-	TRBJ2-1	ASSFTIGIGGEQF
16	TRBV12-3/TRBV12-4	-	TRBJ2-1	ANSLGTSGMPSYNEQF
14	TRBV11-2	-	TRBJ2-7	VSSYGGRTSGSEQY
12	TRBV29-1	-	TRBJ2-6	SVQRGSGANVLT
13	TRBV6-5	-	TRBJ1-4	VSAPAKLRNEKLF
10	TRBV18	-	TRBJ1-6	ASSPGEGAVH
14	TRBV25-1	-	TRBJ2-7	ASSEGGGQGPYEQY
10	TRBV28	once	TRBJ2-3	ASSFITDTQY
10	TRBV6-6	many	TRBJ2-3	ASSSRSDTQY
11	TRBV5-8	-	TRBJ1-1	ASSRTGNTEAL
14	TRBV10-3	-	TRBJ2-1	AIIVGAGVGDNEQF
13	TRBV29-1	-	TRBJ2-3	SSRELAGVTNTQY
12	TRBV7-9	few	TRBJ2-7	ASNLGFLDTEQY
16	TRBV7-8	-	TRBJ2-2	ASSVLATGDMNTGELF
11	TRBV12-3/TRBV12-4	many	TRBJ2-1	ASTEVAGHEQF
13	TRBV11-2	-	TRBJ1-2	ASSLDPGTGGIYT
11	TRBV5-8	-	TRBJ2-1	ARWSLAGNEQF
11	TRBV30	many	TRBJ1-1	AWSVTSGSYAF
11	TRBV29-1	-	TRBJ2-1	SVAYRWDNEQF
13	TRBV6-5	-	TRBJ2-5	ASSYSHVRGETHY